This TCR beta chain was observed in a study of T cells in Graves' hyperthyroidism and ophthalmopathy (dated by TCRdb to about 2019). Notes on the research overall: Peripheral blood was sampled at the time of initial diagnosis, prior to any treatment. After sampling, hyperthyroidism patients received methimazole starting at 30 mg daily, and ophthalmopathy patients received high-dose intravenous methylprednisolone. In addition, the study compared T-cell repertoires in thyroid tissue and in blood from five or six Graves' hyperthyroidism patients. To identify distinguishing TCR V-J signatures, a discovery cohort of 90 to 100 patients was used, comprising 43 with Graves' ophthalmopathy and 57 with stable Graves' hyperthyroidism. The 100 discovery patients were divided at random into training and test sets in a 7:3 ratio. An independent validation cohort of 18 to 20 hyperthyroidism patients and about 16 patients who later progressed to ophthalmopathy tested prospective prediction of ophthalmopathy. TCR Vbeta CDR3 sequencing of 130 to 150 peripheral blood samples (more than 40 ophthalmopathy, roughly 74 hyperthyroidism and roughly 17 progressor patients) is reported in the paper.

This clonotype was seen a few times. This receptor's antigen is unknown. No clone much larger than this one lies a single base away; base qualities are absent. V and J lose 7 bases and 4 bases, and a span of 7 bases separates them. The germline V gene encodes CDR1 SNHLY and CDR2 FYNNEI. CDR3 length: 11 amino acids, cysteine to phenylalanine. The DNA shown is the 33-base CDR3, in frame from base 1. Moderately to severely active disease, a Clinical Activity Score of at least 3, a NOSPECS grade of at least 4, and a duration under 3 months were present in ophthalmopathy patients. The study excluded patients with uncontrolled infections, other autoimmune diseases, pregnancy or lactation. Diagnoses were based on clinical symptoms, serum thyroxine and TRAb, thyroid ultrasound and orbital computed tomography. Ficoll-Paque density gradient centrifugation was used to isolate PBMCs from approximately 10 ml of fresh peripheral blood. Total RNA was extracted using Trizol reagent, and RNA quality was assessed on an Agilent 2100 Bioanalyzer.

The investigation overall reported the following: Blood samples also contained most of the expanded thyroid clonotypes (frequency above 0.001), which suggests that blood repertoires may reflect thyroid immune responses. No statistical method was used to fix the sample size in advance, and group allocation was not hidden from the investigators. A 13 V-J signature model separated ophthalmopathy from stable hyperthyroidism, with approximately 87% sensitivity and about 81% specificity in cross-validation and 80%/75% in testing. During validation, the model predicted progression to ophthalmopathy a median of about 6.5 months ahead of onset, with roughly 65% sensitivity and almost 75% specificity.

TCR beta CDR3 regions were amplified from RNA transcripts. The first round of RT-PCR for the TCR CDR3 was performed with the HTBI primer set and the Qiagen OneStep RT-PCR kit. A second multiplex PCR round built the libraries, followed by size selection and purification. Paired-end sequencing of the libraries was performed with 100 bp reads on an Illumina HiSeq2000. Processing in the source paper ran as follows. SOAPnuke was used to process the raw data, throwing out any read that contained adapters or uncalled bases, had a mean Phred below 15, or lacked an exact constant-primer or identifier match. High-quality paired reads were merged with COPE v1.2.5, and unique nucleotide sequences were defined as clonotypes. Clonotypes were aligned to IMGT TRBV, TRBD and TRBJ reference segments using MiTCR v1.1. The analysis was restricted to V-J combinations with a frequency above 0.0001, which together covered 99% to 99.2% of the repertoires. The TCS score was defined as the ratio of F50 (clonal expansion) to E x V (chaos), calculated using BLOSUM62-based TCRdist between CDR3 peptides within each V-J. Welch's t-statistics and random forest reduced 500 to 650 V-J features to around 14, which were used in a naive Bayes classifier (R e1071). TCRdb trimmed the raw reads at Q25, called clones with MiXCR and kept productive beta chains. Under each unique CDR3 protein, matching rows form one entry showing the most common genes and DNA. For this entry, the V and J calls and clone size follow TCRdb and not the study's own pipeline. This sample comprises some 530,000 distinct CDR3 sequences, roughly 23% of them detected only once. Of the sample, 45% to 55% falls within the top ten clones.

Sequencing was done on a sample of blood. The chain is made from TRBV2 and TRBJ1-2; the D segment cannot be called with confidence. The sequence was obtained from a woman aged 70-85 years with Graves' ophthalmopathy. The base sequence is TGTGCCAGCAAGAGTCCCTATGGCTACACCTTC. Its protein reads: CASKSPYGYTF.